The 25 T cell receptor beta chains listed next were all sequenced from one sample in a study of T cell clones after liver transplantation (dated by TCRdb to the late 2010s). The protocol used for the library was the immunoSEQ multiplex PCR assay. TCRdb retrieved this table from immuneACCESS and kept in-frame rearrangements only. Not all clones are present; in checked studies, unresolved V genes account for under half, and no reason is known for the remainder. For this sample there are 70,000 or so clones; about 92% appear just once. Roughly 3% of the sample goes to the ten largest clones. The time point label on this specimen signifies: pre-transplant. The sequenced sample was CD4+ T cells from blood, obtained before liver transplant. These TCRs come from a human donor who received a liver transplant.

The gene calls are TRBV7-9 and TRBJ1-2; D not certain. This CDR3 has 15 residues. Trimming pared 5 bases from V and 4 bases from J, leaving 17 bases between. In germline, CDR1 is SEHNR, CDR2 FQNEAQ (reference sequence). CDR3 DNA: TGTGCCAGCAGCCTCACCTTGGGGTCGGCCTATGGCTACACCTTC. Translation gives CASSLTLGSAYGYTF.

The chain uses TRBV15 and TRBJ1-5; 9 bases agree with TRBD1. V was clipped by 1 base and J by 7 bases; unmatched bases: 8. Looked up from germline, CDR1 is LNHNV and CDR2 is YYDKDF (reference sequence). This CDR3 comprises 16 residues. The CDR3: CATSRGGTGQEQPQHF. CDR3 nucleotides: TGTGCCACCAGCAGAGGAGGGACAGGGCAGGAACAGCCCCAGCATTTT.

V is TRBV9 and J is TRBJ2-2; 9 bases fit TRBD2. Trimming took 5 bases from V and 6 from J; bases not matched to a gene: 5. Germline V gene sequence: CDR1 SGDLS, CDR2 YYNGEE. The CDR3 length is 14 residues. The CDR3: CASRSAGGSGELFF. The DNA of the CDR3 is TGTGCCAGCAGGTCAGCGGGAGGTTCCGGGGAGCTGTTTTTT.

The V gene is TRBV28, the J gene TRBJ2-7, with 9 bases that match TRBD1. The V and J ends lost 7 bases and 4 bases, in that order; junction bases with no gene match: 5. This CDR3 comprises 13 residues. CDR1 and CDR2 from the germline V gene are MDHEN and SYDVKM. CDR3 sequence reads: CASKGTGLYEQYF. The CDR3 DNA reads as TGTGCCAGCAAAGGGACAGGGCTATACGAGCAGTACTTC.

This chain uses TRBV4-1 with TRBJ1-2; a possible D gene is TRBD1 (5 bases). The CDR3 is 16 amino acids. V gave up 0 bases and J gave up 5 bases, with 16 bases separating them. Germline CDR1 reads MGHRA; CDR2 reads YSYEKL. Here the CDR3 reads CASSQDSQGWGYGYTF. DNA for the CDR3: TGCGCCAGCAGCCAAGATAGTCAGGGTTGGGGTTATGGCTACACCTTC.

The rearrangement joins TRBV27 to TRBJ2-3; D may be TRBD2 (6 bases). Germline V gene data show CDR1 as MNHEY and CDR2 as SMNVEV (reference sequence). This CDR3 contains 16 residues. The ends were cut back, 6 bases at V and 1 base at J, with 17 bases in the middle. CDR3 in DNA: TGTGCCAGCAGCCGAAAAGACAGACTAGGCACAGATACGCAGTATTTT. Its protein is CASSRKDRLGTDTQYF.

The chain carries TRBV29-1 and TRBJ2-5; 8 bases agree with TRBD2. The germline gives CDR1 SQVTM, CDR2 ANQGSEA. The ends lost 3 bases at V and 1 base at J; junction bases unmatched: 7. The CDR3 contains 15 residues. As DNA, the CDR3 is TGCAGCGTTGACATCCTAGCGGGCTTCCAAGAGACCCAGTACTTC. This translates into CSVDILAGFQETQYF.

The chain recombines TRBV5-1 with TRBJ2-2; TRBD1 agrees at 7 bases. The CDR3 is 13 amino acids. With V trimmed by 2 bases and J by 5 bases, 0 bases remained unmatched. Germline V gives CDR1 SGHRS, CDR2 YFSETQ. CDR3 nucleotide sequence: TGCGCCAGCAGCTTACAGGGGACCGGGGAGCTGTTTTTT. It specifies CASSLQGTGELFF.

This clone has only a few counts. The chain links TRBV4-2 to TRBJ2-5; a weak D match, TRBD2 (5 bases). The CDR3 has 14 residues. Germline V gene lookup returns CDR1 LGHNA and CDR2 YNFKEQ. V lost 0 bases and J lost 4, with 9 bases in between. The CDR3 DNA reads TGTGCCAGCAGCCAAGATGAGGGCGGAGAGACCCAGTACTTC. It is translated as CASSQDEGGETQYF.

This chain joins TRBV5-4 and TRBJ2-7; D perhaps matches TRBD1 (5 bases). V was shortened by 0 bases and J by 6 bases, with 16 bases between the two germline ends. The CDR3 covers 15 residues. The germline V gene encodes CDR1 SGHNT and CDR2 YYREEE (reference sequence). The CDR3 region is CASSLDQGLSSEQYF. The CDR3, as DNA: TGTGCCAGCAGCTTGGATCAGGGCCTTTCGAGCGAGCAGTACTTC.

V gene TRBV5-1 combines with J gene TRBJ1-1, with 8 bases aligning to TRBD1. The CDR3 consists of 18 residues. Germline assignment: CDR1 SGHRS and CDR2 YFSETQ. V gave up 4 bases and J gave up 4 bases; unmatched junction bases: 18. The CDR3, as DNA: TGCGCCAGCAGCGCCGGACAGGGCGTAAATATGGCAAGCACTGAAGCTTTCTTT. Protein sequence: CASSAGQGVNMASTEAFF.

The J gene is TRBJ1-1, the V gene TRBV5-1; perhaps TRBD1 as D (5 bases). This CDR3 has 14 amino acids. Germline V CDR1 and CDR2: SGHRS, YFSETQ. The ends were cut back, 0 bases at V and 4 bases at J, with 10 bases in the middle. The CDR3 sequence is CASSLDRLGTEAFF. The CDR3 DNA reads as TGCGCCAGCAGCTTGGACAGGTTGGGCACTGAAGCTTTCTTT.

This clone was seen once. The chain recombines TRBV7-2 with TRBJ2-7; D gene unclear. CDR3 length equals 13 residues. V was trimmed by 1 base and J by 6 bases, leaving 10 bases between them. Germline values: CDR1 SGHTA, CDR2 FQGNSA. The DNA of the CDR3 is TGTGCCAGCAGCTTAGGACTCGGCGGCGAGCAGTACTTC. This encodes CASSLGLGGEQYF.

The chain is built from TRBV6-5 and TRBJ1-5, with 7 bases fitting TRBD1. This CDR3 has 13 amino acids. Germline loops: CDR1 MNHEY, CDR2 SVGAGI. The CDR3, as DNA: TGTGCTACAGGGGCGTCTTTCGATCAGCCCCAGCATTTT. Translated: CATGASFDQPQHF.

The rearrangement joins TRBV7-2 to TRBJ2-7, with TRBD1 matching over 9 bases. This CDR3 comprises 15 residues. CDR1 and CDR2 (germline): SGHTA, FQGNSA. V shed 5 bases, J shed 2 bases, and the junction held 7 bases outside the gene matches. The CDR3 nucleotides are TGTGCCAGCAGCCAAGGGACAGGGAATGCCTACGAGCAGTACTTC. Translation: CASSQGTGNAYEQYF.

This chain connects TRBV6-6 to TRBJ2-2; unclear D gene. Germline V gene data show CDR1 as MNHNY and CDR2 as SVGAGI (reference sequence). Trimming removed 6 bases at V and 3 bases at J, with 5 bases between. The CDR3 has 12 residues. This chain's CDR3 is CASSSDTGELFF. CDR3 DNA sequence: TGTGCCAGCAGCTCCGACACCGGGGAGCTGTTTTTT.

The CDR3 spells CASSLDGGLADTQYF. Written as DNA, the CDR3 is TGTGCCAGCAGCTTAGACGGGGGGTTGGCAGATACGCAGTATTTT. The V and J genes are TRBV7-2 and TRBJ2-3; 7 nucleotides match TRBD2. Looked up from germline, CDR1 is SGHTA and CDR2 is FQGNSA. The CDR3 length is 15 residues. Trimming removed 1 base from V and 4 bases from J; junction bases left unmatched: 5.

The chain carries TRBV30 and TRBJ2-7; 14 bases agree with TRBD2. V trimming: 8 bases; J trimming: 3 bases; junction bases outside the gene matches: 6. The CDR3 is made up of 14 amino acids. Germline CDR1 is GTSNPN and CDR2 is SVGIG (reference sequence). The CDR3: CAGAGTSGSYEQYF. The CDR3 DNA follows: TGTGCCGGAGCCGGGACTAGCGGGAGCTACGAGCAGTACTTC. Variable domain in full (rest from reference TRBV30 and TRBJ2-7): SQTIHQWPATLVQPVGSPLSLECTVEGTSNPNLYWYRQAAGRGLQLLFYSVGIGQISSEVPQNLSASRPQDRQFILSSKKLLLSDSGFYLCAGAGTSGSYEQYFGPGTRLTVT.

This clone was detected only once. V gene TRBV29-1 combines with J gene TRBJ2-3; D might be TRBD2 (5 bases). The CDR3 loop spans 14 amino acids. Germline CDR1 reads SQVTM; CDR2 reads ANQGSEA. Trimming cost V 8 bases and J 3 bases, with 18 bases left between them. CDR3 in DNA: TGCAGCACCCACGAGGGAGCGGCTACAGATACGCAGTATTTT. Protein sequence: CSTHEGAATDTQYF.

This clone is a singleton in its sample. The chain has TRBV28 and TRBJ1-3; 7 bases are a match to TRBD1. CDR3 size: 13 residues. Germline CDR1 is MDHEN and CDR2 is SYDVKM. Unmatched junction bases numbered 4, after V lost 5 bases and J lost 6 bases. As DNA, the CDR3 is TGTGCCAGCAGTGGGACAGACCAAAACACCATATATTTT. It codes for CASSGTDQNTIYF.

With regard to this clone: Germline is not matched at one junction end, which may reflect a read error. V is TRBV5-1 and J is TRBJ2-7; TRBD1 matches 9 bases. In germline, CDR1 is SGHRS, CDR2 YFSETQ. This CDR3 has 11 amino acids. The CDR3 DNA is TGCGCCAGCAGCTGGACAGGGGAGCCCCACTTC. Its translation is CASSWTGEPHF.

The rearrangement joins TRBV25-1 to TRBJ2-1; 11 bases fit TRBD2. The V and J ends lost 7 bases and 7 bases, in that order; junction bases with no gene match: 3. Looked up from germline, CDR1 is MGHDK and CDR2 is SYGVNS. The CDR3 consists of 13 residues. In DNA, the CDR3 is TGTGCCAGCACGCGGACTAGCGGGAATGAGCAGTTCTTC. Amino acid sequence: CASTRTSGNEQFF.

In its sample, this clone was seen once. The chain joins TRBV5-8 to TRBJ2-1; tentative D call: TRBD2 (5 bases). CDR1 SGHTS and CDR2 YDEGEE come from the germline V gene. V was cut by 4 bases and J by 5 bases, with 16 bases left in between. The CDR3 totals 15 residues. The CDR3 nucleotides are TGTGCCAGCAGCCCGGGGAACGCCGCAGACAATGAGCAGTTCTTC. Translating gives CASSPGNAADNEQFF.

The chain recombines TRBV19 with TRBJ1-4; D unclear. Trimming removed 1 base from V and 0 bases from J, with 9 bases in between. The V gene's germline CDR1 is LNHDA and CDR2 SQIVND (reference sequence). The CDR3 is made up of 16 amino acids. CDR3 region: CASSIGPAPTNEKLFF. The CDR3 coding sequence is TGTGCCAGTAGTATAGGTCCAGCCCCAACTAATGAAAAACTGTTTTTT.

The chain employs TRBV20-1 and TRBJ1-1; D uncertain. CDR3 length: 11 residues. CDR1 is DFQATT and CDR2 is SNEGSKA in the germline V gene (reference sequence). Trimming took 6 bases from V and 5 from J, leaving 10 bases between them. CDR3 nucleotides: TGCAGTGCCAAGAGGGAAACTGAAGCTTTCTTT. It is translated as CSAKRETEAFF.